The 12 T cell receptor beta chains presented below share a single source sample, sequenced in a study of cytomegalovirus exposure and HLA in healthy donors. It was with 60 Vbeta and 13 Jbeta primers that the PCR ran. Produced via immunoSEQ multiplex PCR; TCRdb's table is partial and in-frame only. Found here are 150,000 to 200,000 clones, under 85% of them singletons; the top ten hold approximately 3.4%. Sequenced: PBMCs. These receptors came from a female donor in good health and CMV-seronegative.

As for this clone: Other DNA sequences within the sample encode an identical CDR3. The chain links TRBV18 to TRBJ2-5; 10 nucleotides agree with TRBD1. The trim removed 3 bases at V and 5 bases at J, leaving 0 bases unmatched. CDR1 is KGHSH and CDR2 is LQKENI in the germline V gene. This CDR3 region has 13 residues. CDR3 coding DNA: TGTGCCAGCTCACCGGGACAGGGGGAGACCCAGTACTTC. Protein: CASSPGQGETQYF.

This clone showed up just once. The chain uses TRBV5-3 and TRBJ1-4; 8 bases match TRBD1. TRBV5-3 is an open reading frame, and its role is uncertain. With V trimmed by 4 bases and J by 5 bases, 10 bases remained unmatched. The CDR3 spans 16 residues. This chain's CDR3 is CARSTYDRGVNEKLFF. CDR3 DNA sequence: TGTGCCAGAAGCACATACGACAGGGGCGTCAATGAAAAACTGTTTTTT.

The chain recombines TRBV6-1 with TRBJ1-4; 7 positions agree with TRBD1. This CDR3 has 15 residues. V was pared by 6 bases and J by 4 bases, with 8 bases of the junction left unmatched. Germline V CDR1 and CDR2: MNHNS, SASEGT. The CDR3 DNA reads TGTGCCAGCAGCAGAGGACAGGCTTTTAATGAAAAACTGTTTTTT. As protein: CASSRGQAFNEKLFF.

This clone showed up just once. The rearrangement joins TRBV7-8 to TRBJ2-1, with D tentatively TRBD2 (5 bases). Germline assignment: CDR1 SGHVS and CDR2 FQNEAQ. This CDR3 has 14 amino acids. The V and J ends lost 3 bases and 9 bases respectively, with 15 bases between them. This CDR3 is CASSFGLDVGEQFF. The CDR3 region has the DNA TGTGCCAGCAGCTTTGGACTGGATGTTGGTGAGCAGTTCTTC.

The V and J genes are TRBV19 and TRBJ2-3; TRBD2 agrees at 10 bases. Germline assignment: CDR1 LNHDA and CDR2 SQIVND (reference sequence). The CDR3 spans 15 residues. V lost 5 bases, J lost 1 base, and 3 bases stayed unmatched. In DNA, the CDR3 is TGTGCCAGTAGTGCAGGGACTAGCGGCACAGATACGCAGTATTTT. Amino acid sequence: CASSAGTSGTDTQYF.

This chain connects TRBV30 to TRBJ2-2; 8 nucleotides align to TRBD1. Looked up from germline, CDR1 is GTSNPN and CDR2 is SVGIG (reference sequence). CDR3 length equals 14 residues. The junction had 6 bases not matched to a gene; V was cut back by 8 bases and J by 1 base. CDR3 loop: CAGRTGRNTGELFF. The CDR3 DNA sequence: TGTGCCGGACGGACAGGGAGGAACACCGGGGAGCTGTTTTTT.

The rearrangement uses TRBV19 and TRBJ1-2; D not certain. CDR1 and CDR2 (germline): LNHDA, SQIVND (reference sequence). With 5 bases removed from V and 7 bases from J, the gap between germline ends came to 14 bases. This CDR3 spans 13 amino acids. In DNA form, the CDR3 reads TGTGCCAGTAGTTCGGAGACGGCTGGTGGCTACACCTTC. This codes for CASSSETAGGYTF. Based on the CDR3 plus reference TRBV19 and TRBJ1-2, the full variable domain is DGGITQSPKYLFRKEGQNVTLSCEQNLNHDAMYWYRQDPGQGLRLIYYSQIVNDFQKGDIAEGYSVSREKKESFPLTVTSAQKNPTAFYLCASSSETAGGYTFGSGTRLTVV.

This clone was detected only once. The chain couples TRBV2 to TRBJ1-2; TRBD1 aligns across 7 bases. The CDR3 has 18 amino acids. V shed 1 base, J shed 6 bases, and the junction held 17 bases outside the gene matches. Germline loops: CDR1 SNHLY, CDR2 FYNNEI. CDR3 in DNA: TGTGCCAGCAGTGAAGACCAACCCTTCCGGGACAGATATCATGGCTACACCTTC. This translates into CASSEDQPFRDRYHGYTF.

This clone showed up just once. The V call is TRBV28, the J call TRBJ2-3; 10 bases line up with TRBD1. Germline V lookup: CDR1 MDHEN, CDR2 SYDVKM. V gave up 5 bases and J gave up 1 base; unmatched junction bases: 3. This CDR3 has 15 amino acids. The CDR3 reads CASSGDRGGTDTQYF. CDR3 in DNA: TGTGCCAGCAGTGGGGACAGGGGAGGCACAGATACGCAGTATTTT.

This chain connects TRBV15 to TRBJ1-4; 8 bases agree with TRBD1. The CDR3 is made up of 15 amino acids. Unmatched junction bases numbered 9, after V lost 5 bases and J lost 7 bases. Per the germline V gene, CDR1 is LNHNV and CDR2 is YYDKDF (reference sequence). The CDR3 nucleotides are TGTGCCACCAGCGTTATACAGGGGGAAAGTGAAAAACTGTTTTTT. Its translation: CATSVIQGESEKLFF.

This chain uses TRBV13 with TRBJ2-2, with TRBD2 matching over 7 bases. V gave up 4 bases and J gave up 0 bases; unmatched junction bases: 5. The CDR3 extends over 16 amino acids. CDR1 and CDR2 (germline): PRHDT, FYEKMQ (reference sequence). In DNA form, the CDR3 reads TGTGCCAGCAGCTGGGGGGGGACCTCGAACACCGGGGAGCTGTTTTTT. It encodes CASSWGGTSNTGELFF.

CDR3 nucleotide sequence: TGTGCCAGCAGCTTGAACGGGCGGGGGGGCAGCGATACGCAGTATTTT. Protein product: CASSLNGRGGSDTQYF. V gene TRBV5-6 combines with J gene TRBJ2-3; TRBD2 aligns across 9 bases. The trim removed 1 base at V and 6 bases at J, leaving 9 bases unmatched. The CDR3 has 16 amino acids. The germline V gene has CDR1 SGHDT and CDR2 YYEEEE.